This is a list of T cell receptor beta chains from one sample in a study of T and B cells in COVID-19 patients. TCRdb reanalysed the multiplex PCR reads using MiXCR and keeps one entry per CDR3 protein. The table records 20,000 to 25,000 distinct CDR3 sequences, 25% to 35% of them present only once. The sequenced material came from blood. Receptor source: a human donor who had recovered from COVID-19. CDR3s include the opening cysteine and the closing phenylalanine or tryptophan. D genes are given only for firm matches. Size is omitted from some rows. Given values are once, few, many or a class for expanded clones.

clone size	J gene	D gene	V gene	CDR3 protein	CDR3 DNA
medium-sized	TRBJ2-1	TRBD2	TRBV29-1	CSVDLGGGADEQFF	TGCAGCGTTGACTTGGGCGGGGGGGCCGATGAGCAGTTCTTC
few	TRBJ2-7	TRBD1	TRBV6-5	CASSPGQNSYEQYF	TGTGCCAGCAGTCCGGGACAGAACTCCTACGAGCAGTACTTC
medium-sized	TRBJ1-2	TRBD1	TRBV11-3	CASSPAGTGGFGYTF	TGTGCCAGCAGCCCGGCCGGGACAGGGGGCTTTGGCTACACCTTC
many	TRBJ2-3	TRBD2	TRBV19	CASSEGLAPSTDTQYF	TGTGCCAGTAGTGAGGGACTAGCGCCTAGCACAGATACGCAGTATTTT
medium-sized	TRBJ2-5	.	TRBV19	CASSMSQGGSFLETQYF	TGTGCCAGTAGTATGTCGCAGGGGGGCTCCTTCCTAGAGACCCAGTACTTC
few	TRBJ1-6	TRBD1	TRBV10-3	CAIRTGQGESPLHF	TGTGCCATCAGGACGGGACAGGGGGAGTCACCCCTCCACTTT
medium-sized	TRBJ2-5	TRBD1	TRBV12-3/TRBV12-4	CASSGTDQETQYF	TGTGCCAGCAGCGGGACAGACCAAGAGACCCAGTACTTC
.	TRBJ2-5	TRBD1	TRBV10-3	CAISGDRGLVETQYF	TGTGCCATCAGTGGCGACAGGGGATTAGTGGAGACCCAGTACTTC
few	TRBJ2-5	.	TRBV12-3/TRBV12-4	CASSLALQGQTQYF	TGTGCCAGCAGTTTAGCGCTCCAGGGGCAGACCCAGTACTTC
many	TRBJ1-2	.	TRBV10-3	CAISSTGGGSYGYTF	TGTGCCATCAGTTCCACCGGGGGCGGGAGCTATGGCTACACCTTC
few	TRBJ2-7	TRBD2	TRBV5-8	CASSLRGVGRDSSYEQYF	TGTGCCAGCAGCCTACGGGGGGTGGGCCGAGACAGCTCCTACGAGCAGTACTTC
few	TRBJ1-1	.	TRBV6-5	CASTYQAAGTEAFF	TGTGCCAGCACCTACCAGGCAGCGGGCACTGAAGCTTTCTTT
few	TRBJ2-2	.	TRBV24-1	CATSDLGLTGELFF	TGTGCCACCAGTGATTTGGGACTCACCGGGGAGCTGTTTTTT
few	TRBJ2-6	.	TRBV11-3	CASSFPQGSGANVLTF	TGTGCCAGCAGCTTCCCACAGGGCTCTGGGGCCAACGTCCTGACTTTC
.	TRBJ2-7	.	TRBV12-3/TRBV12-4	CASGSPQTPPYEQYF	TGTGCTAGTGGTAGCCCGCAAACTCCTCCCTACGAGCAGTACTTC
.	TRBJ2-4	TRBD2	TRBV5-1	CASSPRLAGLAKNIQYF	TGCGCCAGCAGCCCCAGACTAGCGGGGCTAGCCAAAAACATTCAGTACTTC
.	TRBJ2-6	.	TRBV28	CASQNRAGANVLTF	TGTGCCAGTCAAAACAGGGCTGGGGCCAACGTCCTGACTTTC
once	TRBJ1-3	.	TRBV5-1	CASSLGQSAGNTIYF	TGCGCCAGCAGCTTGGGACAGTCGGCTGGAAACACCATATATTTT
few	TRBJ2-7	.	TRBV11-3	CASSLVGETYEQYF	TGTGCCAGCAGCTTGGTCGGGGAAACCTACGAGCAGTACTTC
.	TRBJ2-7	.	TRBV20-1	CSAPGVAGGYEQYF	TGCAGTGCTCCTGGAGTGGCGGGCGGCTACGAGCAGTACTTC
.	TRBJ1-1	.	TRBV5-1	CASSPDSTEAFF	TGCGCCAGCAGCCCGGACAGCACTGAAGCTTTCTTT
.	TRBJ1-1	TRBD1	TRBV5-4	CASSSTGGRVTEAFF	TGTGCCAGCAGCTCGACAGGGGGCAGGGTCACTGAAGCTTTCTTT
.	TRBJ2-3	TRBD2	TRBV5-1	CASSDRLAGSSETQYF	TGCGCCAGCAGCGACCGACTAGCGGGGAGCTCAGAGACGCAGTATTTT
few	TRBJ2-2	.	TRBV5-6	CASSLGRGWNTGELFF	TGTGCCAGCAGCTTGGGTAGGGGTTGGAACACCGGGGAGCTGTTTTTT
.	TRBJ2-5	.	TRBV5-4	CASRPSGTLIGETQYF	TGCGCCAGCAGGCCGTCCGGGACGCTCATAGGGGAGACCCAGTACTTC
.	TRBJ2-3	.	TRBV10-3	CASSSREGTDTQYF	TGTGCCAGCAGTTCTCGAGAGGGCACAGATACGCAGTATTTT
.	TRBJ1-6	TRBD1	TRBV6-6	CASRGQVGPLHF	TGTGCCAGCAGGGGACAGGTTGGACCCCTCCACTTT
medium-sized	TRBJ1-4	.	TRBV11-3	CASSPRGVATNEKLFF	TGTGCCAGCAGCCCCCGCGGAGTTGCAACTAATGAAAAACTGTTTTTT
.	TRBJ2-1	.	TRBV12-3/TRBV12-4	CASSLSSLYNEQFF	TGTGCCAGCAGTCTTTCCAGCCTATACAATGAGCAGTTCTTC
.	TRBJ1-6	.	TRBV10-3	CAISEGSSYNSPLHF	TGTGCCATCAGTGAGGGGAGCTCCTATAATTCACCCCTCCACTTT
medium-sized	TRBJ2-3	.	TRBV10-3	CAIADTADTQYF	TGTGCCATCGCGGATACTGCAGATACGCAGTATTTT
few	TRBJ2-5	.	TRBV11-3	CASSFNGAQETQYF	TGTGCCAGCAGCTTCAACGGGGCCCAAGAGACCCAGTACTTC
.	TRBJ2-3	TRBD2	TRBV6-1	CASSESRGVTDTQYF	TGTGCCAGCAGCGAATCCCGGGGGGTCACAGATACGCAGTATTTT
.	TRBJ1-1	.	TRBV18	CASSPLEGGNTEAFF	TGTGCCAGCTCACCATTGGAGGGAGGGAACACTGAAGCTTTCTTT
.	TRBJ2-3	TRBD2	TRBV6-5	CASSYGTSGEYTTQYF	TGTGCCAGCAGTTACGGGACTAGCGGGGAATATACAACGCAGTATTTT
few	TRBJ2-2	.	TRBV10-3	CAISESKGTSPGAGELFF	TGTGCCATCAGTGAGTCGAAGGGGACCTCCCCGGGGGCCGGGGAGCTGTTTTTT
.	TRBJ1-5	.	TRBV12-3/TRBV12-4	CASSPPLGRDFNQPQHF	TGTGCCAGCAGTCCACCCTTGGGCAGGGACTTTAATCAGCCCCAGCATTTT
few	TRBJ1-6	.	TRBV12-3/TRBV12-4	CASSFFSRYNSPLHF	TGTGCCAGCAGTTTCTTTTCCCGATATAATTCACCCCTCCACTTT
few	TRBJ1-1	TRBD1	TRBV5-1	CASSSQGGTEAFF	TGCGCCAGCAGTTCCCAGGGGGGAACTGAAGCTTTCTTT
.	TRBJ2-7	TRBD1	TRBV6-1	CASKGTGSSYEQYF	TGTGCCAGCAAAGGGACAGGGAGCTCCTACGAGCAGTACTTC
.	TRBJ1-6	TRBD1	TRBV20-1	CSARTRQGYNSPLHF	TGCAGTGCTAGGACCAGACAGGGCTATAATTCACCCCTCCACTTT
.	TRBJ1-2	.	TRBV27	CASKPDVNYGYTF	TGTGCCAGCAAACCGGACGTCAACTATGGCTACACCTTC
few	TRBJ2-5	.	TRBV5-5	CASSLASGAGETQYF	TGTGCCAGCAGCTTGGCATCAGGGGCGGGTGAGACCCAGTACTTC
.	TRBJ2-3	.	TRBV7-2	CASSLQGSDTQYF	TGTGCCAGCAGTCTTCAGGGTTCGGATACGCAGTATTTT
.	TRBJ2-3	.	TRBV6-2/TRBV6-3	CASSYRGLLGADTQYF	TGTGCCAGCAGTTACAGGGGACTCCTGGGGGCAGATACGCAGTATTTT
few	TRBJ2-3	TRBD2	TRBV12-3/TRBV12-4	CASSPQTSADTQYF	TGTGCCAGCAGTCCTCAGACTAGCGCAGATACGCAGTATTTT
.	TRBJ1-1	.	TRBV6-5	CASRKNEGTEAFF	TGTGCCAGCAGGAAAAACGAGGGAACTGAAGCTTTCTTT
.	TRBJ2-7	.	TRBV30	CAWSPGDRSKQYF	TGTGCCTGGAGCCCGGGGGACCGCTCGAAGCAGTACTTC
few	TRBJ2-3	.	TRBV6-4	CASSDSDTDTQYF	TGTGCCAGCAGTGACTCAGACACAGATACGCAGTATTTT
.	TRBJ1-5	.	TRBV4-2	CASSQDSRGSNQPQHF	TGTGCCAGCAGCCAAGACAGCAGGGGTAGCAATCAGCCCCAGCATTTT
.	TRBJ1-4	TRBD1	TRBV19	CATAGQGNEKLFF	TGTGCCACCGCCGGACAGGGTAATGAAAAACTGTTTTTT
.	TRBJ2-5	TRBD1	TRBV6-6	CASSYRIGQGYRETQYF	TGTGCCAGCAGTTACAGGATTGGACAGGGCTATCGAGAGACCCAGTACTTC